The clone carrying this T cell receptor (beta chain) has ten or more counts. Its target is unknown. CDR3 length: 18 amino acids. Trimming removed 3 bases at V and 2 bases at J, with 19 bases between. CDR1 KGHSH and CDR2 LQKENI come from the germline V gene. These data belong to a study of T cell repertoires in cytomegalovirus infection. About the study: From public TCR beta signatures came an indication of both CMV infection and matching HLA type. Study-wide findings and caveats: Public TCR beta family frequency separated CMV-and-HLA carriers, including in an independent cohort. Clonotypes of TCR beta that were HLA-C-restricted and CMV-specific dominated the ex vivo response.

Using its own MiXCR run on the reads, TCRdb lists one record per CDR3 protein. The repertoire holds roughly 240,000 distinct CDR3 sequences, with under 8.5% as singletons. The chain is built from TRBV18 and TRBJ2-2; possible D gene TRBD1, 6 bases. Sequencing used PBMCs. This clonotype was obtained from a human donor in good health (CMV status not recorded). Some clones in this sample may be carry-over from other donors' samples. The CDR3: CASSPFKDSYLNTGELFF. In nucleotides, the CDR3 is TGTGCCAGCTCACCTTTTAAGGACAGCTATTTAAACACCGGGGAGCTGTTTTTT.